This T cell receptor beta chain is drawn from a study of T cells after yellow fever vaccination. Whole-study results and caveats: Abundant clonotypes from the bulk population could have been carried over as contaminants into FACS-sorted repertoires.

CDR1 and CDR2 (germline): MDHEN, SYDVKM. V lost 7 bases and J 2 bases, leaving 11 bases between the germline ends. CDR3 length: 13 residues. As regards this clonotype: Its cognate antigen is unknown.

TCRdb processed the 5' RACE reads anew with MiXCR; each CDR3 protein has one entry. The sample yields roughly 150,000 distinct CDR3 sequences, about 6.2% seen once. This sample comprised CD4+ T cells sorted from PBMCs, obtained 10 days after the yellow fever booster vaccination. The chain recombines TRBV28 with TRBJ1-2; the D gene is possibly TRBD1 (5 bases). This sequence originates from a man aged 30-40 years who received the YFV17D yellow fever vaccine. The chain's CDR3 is CASIATANYGYTF. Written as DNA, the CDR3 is TGTGCCAGCATCGCGACAGCGAACTATGGCTACACCTTC.